Listed below are T cell receptor beta chains from one sample, sequenced in a study of shared clonotypes between healthy human individuals. Some clones are missing from TCRdb's copy, which holds only in-frame ones; the method was immunoSEQ multiplex PCR. The sample lists about 2.4 million clones; roughly nine tenths were seen once. Sample: naive CD4+ T cells sorted from blood. These receptors came from a man aged 18 to 35 in good health. Each CDR3 is given without its conserved first and last residue.

V: TRBV19; J: TRBJ2-1; CDR3: ASSPREGKQF
V: TRBV6-5; J: TRBJ1-1; CDR3: ASSYSNKGTEAF
V: TRBV6-5; J: TRBJ1-5; CDR3: ASSYSANQPQH
V: TRBV28; J: TRBJ1-4; CDR3: ASSSHGQPWDEKLF
V: TRBV5-4; J: TRBJ1-1; CDR3: ASSFWGTEFGEAF
V: TRBV11-2; J: TRBJ2-5; CDR3: ASSLWSSGEQETQY
V: TRBV5-8; J: TRBJ2-3; CDR3: ASSLLGHSSTDTQY
V: TRBV2; J: TRBJ1-2; CDR3: ASKEGPRWGYT
V: TRBV28; J: TRBJ2-4; CDR3: ASSLPSLGGRLIQY
V: TRBV4-1; J: TRBJ1-2; CDR3: ASSQDAGPT
V: TRBV10-3; J: TRBJ2-7; CDR3: AISEGRGAYEQY
V: TRBV18; J: TRBJ1-4; CDR3: ASSPSGGEKLF
V: TRBV6-1; J: TRBJ2-7; CDR3: ASSEGRAGPAEQY
V: TRBV5-4; J: TRBJ2-7; CDR3: ASSFPGVEQY
V: TRBV4-1; J: TRBJ1-2; CDR3: ASSQQTVSYGYT
V: TRBV19; J: TRBJ1-6; CDR3: ASSSGKGGTTPLH
V: TRBV18; J: TRBJ2-7; CDR3: ASSPGSSFSYEQY